This T cell receptor (beta chain) emerged from a study of blood T cell repertoires in COVID-19 (dated by TCRdb to about 2020). In the study overall: The collaborator samples originated in the United States, Italy and Spain and spanned the acute and convalescent phases of COVID-19. The prospective study material was composed of cDNA or gDNA derived from T cells, B-cell-depleted T cells, or PBMCs. Deeply sampled blood TCRbeta repertoires from subjects exposed to, actively infected with, or recovered from COVID-19 were included in the dataset. The repertoires were released in a freely available public database intended as a resource for research on the immune response to SARS-CoV-2. Samples were obtained from the ongoing ImmuneRACE study (first 160 participants) and from some 1,200 subjects provided by 6 global collaborators. Nearly every sample came with metadata listing a de-identified subject ID, COVID-19 status, age in years and sex. HLA class I and class II types, where available, came from metadata supplied by the sample provider rather than from assay-based typing. The investigation overall reported the following: The amount of clinical and demographic metadata varied by source and participant and was provided uncurated.

TCRbeta CDR3 regions were amplified from genomic DNA by means of the immunoSEQ Assay, a bias-controlled multiplex PCR. The paper's processing steps were these. The number of nucleated cells in each sample was estimated from the amplification of reference gene primers within the assay. To quantify the absolute abundance of each unique TCRbeta CDR3 rearrangement, sequence reads were collapsed and filtered. For each sample, productive Simpson clonality was calculated by taking the square root of Simpson's diversity index across productive rearrangements. TCRdb's version of the immuneACCESS table is confined to in-frame rearrangements and falls short of the full clone set. An unresolved V gene accounts for under half of the shortfall where checked; the remainder is of unknown origin. That table supplies the V and J calls and clone size; D and trimming were determined from the DNA. Within this sample are 150,000 to 200,000 clones, with 75% to 85% of them counted one time only. Jointly, the top ten make up nearly 6% of the sample.

The cysteine opens and the phenylalanine closes a CDR3 of 14 amino acids. CDR3 DNA is the only sequence kept; it has 42 bases, read in frame from the first base. The V end gives up 7 bases and the J end 6 bases, leaving 7 bases in the junction not matched to a gene. As encoded in the germline V gene, CDR1 is ENHRY while CDR2 is SYGVKD. At one collaborating source in Seattle, patients were enrolled during active infection and were followed longitudinally through the course of disease. Collaborating institutions collected whole blood in K2EDTA tubes following their own protocols. For TCRbeta analysis, collaborator samples were shipped as frozen whole blood, as isolated PBMCs, or as DNA extracted from either sample type. The table lists this clone with a few counts. Its antigen has not been determined. No much larger clonotype is one base removed from it; base qualities were not supplied.

The receptor was derived from a woman aged 35 to 49 with COVID-19, enrolled during active disease. Recombination linked TRBV10-3 to TRBJ2-7; the junction holds 12 bases that match TRBD2. The sequencing input was peripheral blood. The DNA sequence is as follows: TGTGCCATCACTCCGACTAGCGGGAGTAGCGAGCAGTACTTC. The translation is CAITPTSGSSEQYF.